The 32 T cell receptor beta chains below were found in one sample sequenced in a study of post-analysis software for immune sequencing data (dated by TCRdb to the mid-2010s). The library was built by means of PCR. Instrument on record: Illumina HiSeq 2500. To reduce PCR and sequencing biases, unique molecular identifiers were built into the TCR beta cDNA libraries. The raw public data were reprocessed by TCRdb itself: fastp quality trimming at Q25, MiXCR clonotype calling, in-frame beta chains only. Each CDR3 protein appears once, grouped with its most common genes and DNA. This sample gives about 770,000 distinct CDR3 sequences in total; approximately 44% of them show up just once. The leading ten clones occupy roughly 4.4% of the sample. No cognate antigen is known for these TCRs. Beyond this particular receptor, the publication reports: Patients showed significantly higher frequencies than controls for a handful of TRBV segments, among them TRBV5-6, TRBV5-1 and TRBV20-1.

The sample consisted of blood. These receptor sequences come from a girl aged 10 to 17 with multiple sclerosis.

The rearrangement joins TRBV12-3 or TRBV12-4 to TRBJ2-4; a possible D gene is TRBD2 (6 bases). This CDR3 has 15 amino acids. Trimming pared 1 base from V and 1 base from J, leaving 8 bases between. The CDR3 sequence is CASSLGGDAKNIQYF. DNA of the CDR3: TGTGCCAGCAGTTTAGGGGGGGACGCCAAAAACATTCAGTACTTC.

The gene calls are TRBV6-5 and TRBJ2-1; 14 nucleotides align to TRBD2. The germline gives CDR1 MNHEY, CDR2 SVGAGI. This CDR3 has 13 residues. V was clipped by 7 bases and J by 10 bases; unmatched bases: 3. The CDR3 loop reads CASTGTSGSEQFF. The CDR3 nucleotides are TGTGCCAGCACCGGGACTAGCGGGAGCGAGCAGTTCTTC.

The table lists this clonotype with a few counts. The rearrangement links TRBV11-2 to TRBJ2-5; perhaps TRBD2 as D (5 bases). CDR1 and CDR2 (germline): SGHAT, FQNNGV. The CDR3 is made up of 16 amino acids. Trimming stripped 5 bases from V and 5 bases from J, with 21 bases between. CDR3 residues: CASSPRQVSTGETQYF. In DNA, the CDR3 is TGTGCCAGCAGCCCCCGGCAGGTCTCAACGGGGGAGACCCAGTACTTC.

This clonotype was found once. This chain joins TRBV7-9 and TRBJ2-1, with D possibly matching TRBD1 (6 bases). This CDR3 region has 14 residues. CDR1 is SEHNR and CDR2 is FQNEAQ in the germline V gene (reference sequence). V shed 5 bases and J shed 6 bases, with 14 bases lying between them. The CDR3 loop is CASSLPGDPNEQFF. The CDR3 DNA reads as TGTGCCAGCAGCCTTCCAGGGGACCCCAATGAGCAGTTCTTC.

The CDR3 DNA follows: TGTGCCAGCAGTTACACCGGACTAGCGGGGCCAAAATCCTACGAGCAGTACTTC. Amino acids: CASSYTGLAGPKSYEQYF. This sequence joins TRBV6-5 and TRBJ2-7; 12 bases are shared with TRBD2. Per the germline V gene, CDR1 is MNHEY and CDR2 is SVGAGI. The CDR3 is 18 amino acids. V was clipped by 2 bases and J by 1 base; unmatched bases: 9.

The CDR3 DNA is TGTGCCAGCAGTTACTTGTCTAGCCCTGGGGTAGAGACCCAGTACTTC. It encodes CASSYLSSPGVETQYF. The genes are TRBV6-2 or TRBV6-3 and TRBJ2-5, with a possible D match to TRBD2 (5 bases). The germline V and J ends were trimmed by 1 base and 4 bases, with 16 bases remaining between them. CDR1 MNHEY and CDR2 SVGEGT come from the germline V gene. The CDR3 spans 16 residues.

The table lists this clonotype with a few counts. The J gene is TRBJ1-5, the V gene TRBV7-9; a weak D match, TRBD1 (5 bases). Between the trimmed V and J ends, which lost 4 bases and 7 bases, there was a span of 17 bases. Germline V gives CDR1 SEHNR, CDR2 FQNEAQ (reference sequence). The CDR3 sequence is 15 residues long. CDR3 nucleotide sequence: TGTGCCAGCAGCTCCTCCGGGGGACGCACACAGCCCCAGCATTTT. Protein: CASSSSGGRTQPQHF.

V gene TRBV4-2 combines with J gene TRBJ2-5; perhaps TRBD1 as D (6 bases). The germline CDR1 and CDR2 sequences are LGHNA and YNFKEQ. V lost 0 bases and J 1 base, leaving 12 bases between the germline ends. The CDR3 loop spans 16 amino acids. In nucleotides, the CDR3 is TGTGCCAGCAGCCAAGAAGCAGGGGCCCTCCAAGAGACCCAGTACTTC. Translation: CASSQEAGALQETQYF.

The CDR3 bases are TGCAGCGTCCAGCCGAGGACACTAATGAACACTGAAGCTTTCTTT. This codes for CSVQPRTLMNTEAFF. This chain links TRBV29-1 with TRBJ1-1, with D possibly matching TRBD1 (5 bases). The CDR3 has 15 residues. Germline loops: CDR1 SQVTM, CDR2 ANQGSEA. V lost 6 bases and J 0 bases, leaving 17 bases between the germline ends.

This chain links TRBV20-1 with TRBJ2-1, with 9 bases identical to TRBD2. CDR3 length: 14 residues. V shed 5 bases, J shed 10 bases, and the junction held 12 bases outside the gene matches. Germline values: CDR1 DFQATT, CDR2 SNEGSKA (reference sequence). Here the CDR3 reads CSASGLATTWEQFF. CDR3 sequence (DNA): TGCAGTGCTTCGGGACTAGCCACCACATGGGAGCAGTTCTTC.

This clonotype was observed a few times. The chain links TRBV10-3 to TRBJ2-7; no definite D call. Germline V gene data show CDR1 as ENHRY and CDR2 as SYGVKD. This CDR3 spans 13 amino acids. The germline V and J ends were trimmed by 4 bases and 2 bases, with 9 bases remaining between them. CDR3 nucleotide sequence: TGTGCCATCAGTGGCGGCCCCCCCTACGAGCAGTACTTC. Translation: CAISGGPPYEQYF.

This clonotype has just a few counts. V usage is TRBV12-3 or TRBV12-4 and J usage is TRBJ2-3; 12 nucleotides align to TRBD2. CDR3 length: 16 residues. The V gene end was trimmed by 5 bases and the J gene end by 2 bases; junction bases not matched to a gene: 5. CDR3 amino acids: CASSQLAGGITDTQYF. The CDR3 region has the DNA TGTGCCAGCAGTCAACTAGCGGGAGGCATCACAGATACGCAGTATTTT.

This clonotype occurred once. This sequence joins TRBV11-2 and TRBJ2-3; 8 nucleotides match TRBD2. Germline assignment: CDR1 SGHAT and CDR2 FQNNGV. J lost 0 bases, V lost 5 bases, and 10 bases had no gene match. The CDR3 extends over 17 amino acids. In DNA, the CDR3 is TGTGCCAGCAGCCTCGCGGCGGGAGGCTGGAGCACAGATACGCAGTATTTT. Its protein product is CASSLAAGGWSTDTQYF.

V gene TRBV10-3 combines with J gene TRBJ1-5; the match to TRBD1 covers 7 bases. Trimming at V came to 8 bases and at J to 3 bases, leaving 7 bases not matched to a gene. The CDR3 extends over 14 amino acids. Germline-derived CDR1 and CDR2 are ENHRY and SYGVKD. The CDR3 loop is CAIADGQDNQPQHF. The CDR3, as DNA: TGTGCCATCGCGGACGGACAGGACAATCAGCCCCAGCATTTT.

This chain connects TRBV10-3 to TRBJ2-7, with D hard to call. CDR3 length: 11 amino acids. The germline CDR1 and CDR2 sequences are ENHRY and SYGVKD. Trimming cost V 2 bases and J 6 bases, with 5 bases left between them. As DNA, the CDR3 is TGTGCCATCAGTGAGCTCCGCGAGCAGTACTTC. It is translated as CAISELREQYF.

This clonotype was found a few times. The chain couples TRBV27 to TRBJ2-1, with D hard to call. In germline, CDR1 is MNHEY, CDR2 SMNVEV (reference sequence). V was pared by 3 bases and J by 6 bases, with 18 bases between. The CDR3 consists of 16 residues. The CDR3 DNA reads as TGTGCCAGCAGTTTGGTGGAGAACGTCTTCGGCAATGAGCAGTTCTTC. Its protein product is CASSLVENVFGNEQFF.

The rearrangement links TRBV20-1 to TRBJ2-1; D is possibly TRBD1 (6 bases). V lost 2 bases to trimming and J lost 5 bases, with 10 bases between them. The CDR3 contains 13 residues. Germline CDR1 is DFQATT and CDR2 is SNEGSKA (reference sequence). The CDR3 loop is CSARPDRNNEQFF. In DNA form, the CDR3 reads TGCAGTGCTAGACCGGACAGAAACAATGAGCAGTTCTTC.

This clonotype was counted a few times. The chain carries TRBV4-2 and TRBJ2-1; D is unresolved. CDR3 length: 13 residues. Trimming removed 4 bases at V and 8 bases at J, with 12 bases between. Germline CDR1 LGHNA, CDR2 YNFKEQ. The CDR3 nucleotides are TGTGCCAGCAGCCCCTCGAGTGGGTATGAGCAGTTCTTC. Translating it yields CASSPSSGYEQFF.

The chain joins TRBV10-3 to TRBJ1-1; maybe TRBD1 (6 bases). Per germline, CDR1 ENHRY and CDR2 SYGVKD. The CDR3 loop spans 14 amino acids. V was pared by 7 bases and J by 1 base, with 13 bases between. The CDR3 DNA reads TGTGCCATCAAGAGGGGGGAGGGGAACACTGAAGCTTTCTTT. Its protein product is CAIKRGEGNTEAFF.

V usage is TRBV20-1 and J usage is TRBJ2-7, with 7 bases identical to TRBD2. Germline CDR1 is DFQATT and CDR2 is SNEGSKA (reference sequence). With V trimmed by 3 bases and J by 2 bases, 10 bases remained unmatched. CDR3 size: 15 residues. CDR3 bases: TGCAGTGCTAGCGGGAGGTCCCTGGTCACCTACGAGCAGTACTTC. Translated, it gives CSASGRSLVTYEQYF.

This chain uses TRBV7-3 with TRBJ2-5; 11 bases are shared with TRBD2. Per the germline V gene, CDR1 is SGHTA and CDR2 is FQGTGA. The V gene end was trimmed by 5 bases and the J gene end by 5 bases; junction bases not matched to a gene: 10. The CDR3 covers 16 residues. In nucleotides, the CDR3 is TGTGCCAGCAGCGACGGGAAACTAGCGGGAGCGGAGACCCAGTACTTC. Protein product: CASSDGKLAGAETQYF.

The chain is built from TRBV24-1 and TRBJ2-3; no clear D gene. V lost 5 bases to trimming and J lost 0 bases, with 8 bases between them. Germline V gives CDR1 KGHDR, CDR2 SFDVKD. This CDR3 has 14 residues. CDR3 residues: CATSVGRSTDTQYF. As DNA, the CDR3 is TGTGCCACCAGTGTAGGCAGGAGCACAGATACGCAGTATTTT.

The chain links TRBV29-1 to TRBJ2-1; tentative D call: TRBD2 (6 bases). Germline CDR1 SQVTM, CDR2 ANQGSEA. There are 13 residues in the CDR3. CDR3 amino acids: CTARGGSYNEQFF. CDR3 DNA sequence: TGCACCGCGCGGGGAGGCTCCTACAATGAGCAGTTCTTC.

The chain employs TRBV20-1 and TRBJ1-1; tentatively, D is TRBD1 (6 bases). Deletions cut 0 bases from V and 4 bases from J, with 15 bases between. The CDR3 runs to 15 residues. Germline CDR1 reads DFQATT; CDR2 reads SNEGSKA (reference sequence). In DNA, the CDR3 is TGCAGTGCTAGAGATCCCGCAGGGGCGGGCACTGAAGCTTTCTTT. Translation: CSARDPAGAGTEAFF.

This clonotype turned up a few times. This chain uses TRBV12-5 with TRBJ2-4; 7 nucleotides agree with TRBD1. Unmatched junction bases numbered 15, after V lost 6 bases and J lost 1 base. This CDR3 contains 18 residues. Germline V gene data show CDR1 as LGHNT and CDR2 as FRNRAP. The CDR3 loop is CASGTRDRARMAKNIQYF. The CDR3 DNA sequence: TGTGCTAGTGGAACCCGGGACAGAGCTCGGATGGCCAAAAACATTCAGTACTTC.

In its sample, this clonotype was seen a few times. The gene calls are TRBV28 and TRBJ1-5; no clear D. CDR1 is MDHEN, CDR2 SYDVKM, per germline. V lost 3 bases, J lost 9 bases, and 12 bases lay in between. The CDR3 runs 13 residues. CDR3 region: CASSFPALGPQHF. The CDR3 nucleotides are TGTGCCAGCAGTTTCCCGGCCCTAGGGCCCCAGCATTTT.

V gene TRBV4-2 combines with J gene TRBJ2-7; maybe TRBD2 (5 bases). This CDR3 has 15 amino acids. Trimming cost V 4 bases and J 4 bases, with 17 bases left between them. Germline CDR1 LGHNA, CDR2 YNFKEQ. CDR3 DNA: TGTGCCAGCAGCCCGGAGGTGGGCGTAATATACGAGCAGTACTTC. Its translation is CASSPEVGVIYEQYF.

In this sample, this clonotype turned up a few times. This chain joins TRBV6-5 and TRBJ2-3; D uncertain. The CDR3 extends over 15 amino acids. Germline-derived CDR1 and CDR2 are MNHEY and SVGAGI. V dropped 6 bases and J dropped 6 bases, with 19 bases sitting between them. CDR3 sequence reads: CASSPGHQPGDTQYF. CDR3 nucleotide sequence: TGTGCCAGCAGCCCCGGGCATCAGCCCGGCGATACGCAGTATTTT.

The chain has TRBV5-1 and TRBJ2-1; TRBD2 might be the D (6 bases). The CDR3 extends over 15 amino acids. Germline lookup yields CDR1 SGHRS and CDR2 YFSETQ. The ends were cut back, 3 bases at V and 0 bases at J, with 10 bases in the middle. CDR3 sequence (DNA): TGCGCCAGCAGCTCGGGCGGGGCCTCCTACAATGAGCAGTTCTTC. Amino acids: CASSSGGASYNEQFF. Supplemented by reference TRBV5-1 and TRBJ2-1, the full variable domain reads KAGVTQTPRYLIKTRGQQVTLSCSPISGHRSVSWYQQTPGQGLQFLFEYFSETQRNKGNFPGRFSGRQFSNSRSEMNVSTLELGDSALYLCASSSGGASYNEQFFGPGTRLTVL.

This chain joins TRBV7-2 and TRBJ2-3; D is uncertain. The CDR3 is 16 amino acids. CDR1 is SGHTA and CDR2 is FQGNSA in the germline V gene. Trimming removed 8 bases from V and 0 bases from J, with 18 bases in between. This chain's CDR3 is CASQALGFTSTDTQYF. CDR3 bases: TGTGCCAGCCAAGCTTTAGGCTTTACAAGCACAGATACGCAGTATTTT. The full variable domain, with the rest looked up from reference TRBV7-2 and TRBJ2-3, is GAGVSQSPSNKVTEKGKDVELRCDPISGHTALYWYRQSLGQGLEFLIYFQGNSAPDKSGLPSDRFSAERTGGSVSTLTIQRTQQEDSAVYLCASQALGFTSTDTQYFGPGTRLTVL.

Comments on this clonotype: A junction end diverges from the germline sequence, so it may reflect a read error. The chain couples TRBV12-3 or TRBV12-4 to TRBJ2-1; 8 bases map to TRBD2. This CDR3 has 16 residues. This CDR3 reads CVSSLGGLGGVGEQFF. The CDR3 nucleotides are TGTGTCAGCAGTTTGGGGGGACTAGGGGGGGTTGGTGAGCAGTTCTTC.

This clonotype has ten or more counts. V gene TRBV7-9 combines with J gene TRBJ1-1, with 7 positions matching TRBD1. The germline V gene encodes CDR1 SEHNR and CDR2 FQNEAQ (reference sequence). The CDR3 contains 15 residues. Trimming took 5 bases from V and 0 from J; bases not matched to a gene: 6. The CDR3 loop is CASSTRDSMNTEAFF. For the CDR3, the DNA is TGTGCCAGCAGCACCCGGGACAGCATGAACACTGAAGCTTTCTTT.